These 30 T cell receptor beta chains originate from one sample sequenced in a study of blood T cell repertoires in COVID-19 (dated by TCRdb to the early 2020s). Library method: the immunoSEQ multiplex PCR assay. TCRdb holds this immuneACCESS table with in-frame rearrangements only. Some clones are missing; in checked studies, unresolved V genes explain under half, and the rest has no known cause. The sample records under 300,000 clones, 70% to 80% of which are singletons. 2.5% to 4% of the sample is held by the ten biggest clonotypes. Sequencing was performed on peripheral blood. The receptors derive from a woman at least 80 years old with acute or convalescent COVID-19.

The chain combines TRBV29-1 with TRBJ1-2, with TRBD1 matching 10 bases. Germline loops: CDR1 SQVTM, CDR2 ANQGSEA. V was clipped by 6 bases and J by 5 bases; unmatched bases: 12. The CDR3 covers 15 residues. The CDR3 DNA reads TGCAGCGTGACCGGACCCCGGACAGGGGGGTATGGCTACACCTTC. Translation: CSVTGPRTGGYGYTF.

The CDR3 region is CASSTFGTGGNQPQHF. CDR3 nucleotide sequence: TGTGCCAGTAGTACATTCGGGACAGGGGGCAATCAGCCCCAGCATTTT. The chain links TRBV19 to TRBJ1-5, with TRBD1 matching 10 bases. The CDR3 runs to 16 residues. Germline trimming cut 4 bases from V and 2 bases from J; bases unmatched to any gene: 5. The V gene's germline CDR1 is LNHDA and CDR2 SQIVND (reference sequence).

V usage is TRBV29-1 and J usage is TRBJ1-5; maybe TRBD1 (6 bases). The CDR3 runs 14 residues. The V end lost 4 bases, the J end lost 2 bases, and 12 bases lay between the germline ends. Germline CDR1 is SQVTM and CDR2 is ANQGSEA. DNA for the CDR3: TGCAGCGTTGGAGGGGGGGGAGGCAATCAGCCCCAGCATTTT. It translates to CSVGGGGGNQPQHF.

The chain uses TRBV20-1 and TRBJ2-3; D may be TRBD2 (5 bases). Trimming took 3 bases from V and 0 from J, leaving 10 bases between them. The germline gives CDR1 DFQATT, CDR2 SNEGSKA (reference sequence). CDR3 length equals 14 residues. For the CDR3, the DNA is TGCAGTGCTAGTAACCCGGGGAGCACAGATACGCAGTATTTT. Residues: CSASNPGSTDTQYF.

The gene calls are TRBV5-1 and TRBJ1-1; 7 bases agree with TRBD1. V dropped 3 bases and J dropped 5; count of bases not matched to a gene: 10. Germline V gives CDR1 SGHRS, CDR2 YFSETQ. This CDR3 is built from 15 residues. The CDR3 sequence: CASSSSTGVRTEAFF. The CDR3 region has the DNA TGCGCCAGCAGCTCTAGCACAGGGGTGCGGACTGAAGCTTTCTTT.

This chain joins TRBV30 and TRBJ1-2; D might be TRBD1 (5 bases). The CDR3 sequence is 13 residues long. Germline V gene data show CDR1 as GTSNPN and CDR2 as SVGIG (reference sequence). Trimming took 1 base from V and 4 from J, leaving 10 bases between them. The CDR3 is CAWSGGGSYGYTF. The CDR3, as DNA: TGTGCCTGGAGTGGGGGGGGAAGCTATGGCTACACCTTC.

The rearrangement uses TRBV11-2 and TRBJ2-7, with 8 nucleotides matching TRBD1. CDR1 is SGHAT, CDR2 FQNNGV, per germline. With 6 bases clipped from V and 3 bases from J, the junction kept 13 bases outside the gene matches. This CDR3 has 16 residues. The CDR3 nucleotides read TGTGCCAGCAGTCCCAACCCGGGACAGGCGATCTACGAGCAGTACTTC. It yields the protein CASSPNPGQAIYEQYF.

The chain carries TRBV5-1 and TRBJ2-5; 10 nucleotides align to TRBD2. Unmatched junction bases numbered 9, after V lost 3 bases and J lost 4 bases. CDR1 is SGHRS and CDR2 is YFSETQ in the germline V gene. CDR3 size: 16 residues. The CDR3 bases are TGCGCCAGCAGCTCCACAGCGGGAGGGCAGGGAGAGACCCAGTACTTC. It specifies CASSSTAGGQGETQYF.

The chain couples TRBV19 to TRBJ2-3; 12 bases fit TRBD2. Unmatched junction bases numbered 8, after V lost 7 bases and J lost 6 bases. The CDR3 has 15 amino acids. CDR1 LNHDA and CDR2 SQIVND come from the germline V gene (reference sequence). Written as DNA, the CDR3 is TGTGCCAGTACCCCACTAGCGGGGGGCGTGGATACGCAGTATTTT. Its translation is CASTPLAGGVDTQYF. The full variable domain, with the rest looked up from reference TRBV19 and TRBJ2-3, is DGGITQSPKYLFRKEGQNVTLSCEQNLNHDAMYWYRQDPGQGLRLIYYSQIVNDFQKGDIAEGYSVSREKKESFPLTVTSAQKNPTAFYLCASTPLAGGVDTQYFGPGTRLTVL.

The CDR3 here is CASSQYYEQYF. The CDR3 DNA reads as TGTGCCAGCAGCCAGTATTACGAGCAGTACTTC. V gene TRBV12-3 or TRBV12-4 combines with J gene TRBJ2-7, with D unclear. The CDR3 has 11 residues. V lost 6 bases and J 4 bases, leaving 7 bases between the germline ends.

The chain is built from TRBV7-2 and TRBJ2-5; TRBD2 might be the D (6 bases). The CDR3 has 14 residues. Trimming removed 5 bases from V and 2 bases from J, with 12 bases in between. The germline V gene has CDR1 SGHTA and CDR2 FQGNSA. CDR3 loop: CASSLGGVQETQYF. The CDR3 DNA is TGTGCCAGCAGCCTGGGCGGGGTGCAAGAGACCCAGTACTTC.

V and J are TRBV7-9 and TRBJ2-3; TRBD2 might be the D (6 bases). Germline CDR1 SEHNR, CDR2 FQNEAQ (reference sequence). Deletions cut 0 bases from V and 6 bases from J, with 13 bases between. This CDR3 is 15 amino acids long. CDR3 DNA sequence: TGTGCCAGCAGCTTAGCGCGGGGTAGCAGGGATACGCAGTATTTT. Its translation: CASSLARGSRDTQYF.

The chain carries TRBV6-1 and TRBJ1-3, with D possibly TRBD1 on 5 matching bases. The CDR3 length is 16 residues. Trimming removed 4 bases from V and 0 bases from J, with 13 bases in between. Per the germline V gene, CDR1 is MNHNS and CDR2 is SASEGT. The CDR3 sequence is CASSALGADSGNTIYF. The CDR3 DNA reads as TGTGCCAGCAGTGCCCTTGGGGCAGACTCTGGAAACACCATATATTTT.

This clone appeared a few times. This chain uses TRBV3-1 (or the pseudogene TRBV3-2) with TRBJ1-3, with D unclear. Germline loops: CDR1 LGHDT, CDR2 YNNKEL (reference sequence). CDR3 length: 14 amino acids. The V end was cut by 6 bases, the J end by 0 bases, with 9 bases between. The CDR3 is CASRRESSGNTIYF. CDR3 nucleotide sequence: TGTGCCAGCAGACGCGAGAGCTCTGGAAACACCATATATTTT.

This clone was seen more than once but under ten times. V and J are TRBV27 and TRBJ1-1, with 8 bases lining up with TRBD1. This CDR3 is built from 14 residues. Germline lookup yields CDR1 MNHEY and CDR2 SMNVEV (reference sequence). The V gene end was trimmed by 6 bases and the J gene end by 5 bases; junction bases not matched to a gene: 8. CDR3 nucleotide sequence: TGTGCCAGCAGGAAGGACAGGGAGGGAACTGAAGCTTTCTTT. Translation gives CASRKDREGTEAFF.

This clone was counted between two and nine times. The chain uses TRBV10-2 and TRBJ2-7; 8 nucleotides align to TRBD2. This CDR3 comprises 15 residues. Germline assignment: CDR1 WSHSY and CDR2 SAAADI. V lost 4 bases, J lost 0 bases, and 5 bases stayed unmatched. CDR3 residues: CASSGPSGRSYEQYF. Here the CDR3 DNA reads TGCGCCAGCAGTGGCCCTAGCGGGCGCTCCTACGAGCAGTACTTC.

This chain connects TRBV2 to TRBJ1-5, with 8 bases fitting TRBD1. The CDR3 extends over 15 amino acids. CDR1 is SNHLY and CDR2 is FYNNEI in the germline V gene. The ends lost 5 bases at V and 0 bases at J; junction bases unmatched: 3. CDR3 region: CASSPGQASNQPQHF. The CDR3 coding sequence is TGTGCCAGCAGTCCGGGACAGGCTAGCAATCAGCCCCAGCATTTT.

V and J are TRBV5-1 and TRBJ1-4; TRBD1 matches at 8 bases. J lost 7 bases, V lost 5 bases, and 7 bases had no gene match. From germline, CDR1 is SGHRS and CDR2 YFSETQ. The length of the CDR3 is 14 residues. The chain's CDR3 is CASRNDRGSEKLFF. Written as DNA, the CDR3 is TGCGCCAGCAGAAATGACAGGGGCAGTGAAAAACTGTTTTTT.

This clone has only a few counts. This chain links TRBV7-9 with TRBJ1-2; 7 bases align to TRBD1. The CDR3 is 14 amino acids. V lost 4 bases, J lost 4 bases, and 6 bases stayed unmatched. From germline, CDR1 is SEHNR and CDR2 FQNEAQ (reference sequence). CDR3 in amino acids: CASSSRTGIYGYTF. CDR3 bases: TGTGCCAGCAGCTCCCGGACAGGAATCTATGGCTACACCTTC. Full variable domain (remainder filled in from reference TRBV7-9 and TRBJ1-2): DTGVSQNPRHKITKRGQNVTFRCDPISEHNRLYWYRQTLGQGPEFLTYFQNEAQLEKSRLLSDRFSAERPKGSFSTLEIQRTEQGDSAMYLCASSSRTGIYGYTFGSGTRLTVV.

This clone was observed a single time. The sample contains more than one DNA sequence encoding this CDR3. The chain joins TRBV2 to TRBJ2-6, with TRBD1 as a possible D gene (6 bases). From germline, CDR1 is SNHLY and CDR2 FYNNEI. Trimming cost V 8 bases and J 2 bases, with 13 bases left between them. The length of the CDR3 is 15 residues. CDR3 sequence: CASSGNRAGANVLTF. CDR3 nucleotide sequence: TGTGCCAGCTCGGGGAACAGGGCTGGGGCCAACGTCCTGACTTTC.

DNA for the CDR3: TGTGCCAGCAGCTTGGGTGGGACAGGTGAGAAGCCAACCCAGTACTTC. This gives the protein CASSLGGTGEKPTQYF. The chain carries TRBV5-6 and TRBJ2-5; 8 nucleotides agree with TRBD1. Per the germline V gene, CDR1 is SGHDT and CDR2 is YYEEEE. V was clipped by 0 bases and J by 8 bases; unmatched bases: 12. The CDR3 is 16 residues long.

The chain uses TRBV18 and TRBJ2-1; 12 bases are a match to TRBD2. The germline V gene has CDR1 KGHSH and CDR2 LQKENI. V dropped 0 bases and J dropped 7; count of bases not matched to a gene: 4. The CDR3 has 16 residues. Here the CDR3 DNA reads TGTGCCAGCTCACCACCGAGAGGGACTAGCGGGAATGAGCAGTTCTTC. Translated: CASSPPRGTSGNEQFF.

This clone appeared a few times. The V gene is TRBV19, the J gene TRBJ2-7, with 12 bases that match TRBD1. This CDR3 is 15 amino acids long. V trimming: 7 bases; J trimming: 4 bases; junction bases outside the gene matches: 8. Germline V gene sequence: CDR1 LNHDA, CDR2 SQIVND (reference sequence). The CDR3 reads CASTRGQGASYEQYF. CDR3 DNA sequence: TGTGCCAGTACCCGGGGACAGGGGGCATCGTACGAGCAGTACTTC.

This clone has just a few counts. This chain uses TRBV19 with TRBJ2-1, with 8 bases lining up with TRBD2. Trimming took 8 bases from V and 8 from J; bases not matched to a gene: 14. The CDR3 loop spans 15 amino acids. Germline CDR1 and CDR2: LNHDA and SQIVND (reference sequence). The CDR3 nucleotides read TGTGCCAGTTCCAGCGGGGGAGCCTCGGCCCATGAGCAGTTCTTC. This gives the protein CASSSGGASAHEQFF.

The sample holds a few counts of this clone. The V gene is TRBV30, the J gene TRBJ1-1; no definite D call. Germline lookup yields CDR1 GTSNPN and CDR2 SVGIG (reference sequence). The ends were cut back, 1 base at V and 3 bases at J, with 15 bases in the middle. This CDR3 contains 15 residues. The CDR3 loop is CAWSGPRFGDTEAFF. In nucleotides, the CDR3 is TGTGCCTGGAGTGGTCCCAGGTTCGGGGACACTGAAGCTTTCTTT. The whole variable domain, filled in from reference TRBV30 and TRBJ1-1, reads SQTIHQWPATLVQPVGSPLSLECTVEGTSNPNLYWYRQAAGRGLQLLFYSVGIGQISSEVPQNLSASRPQDRQFILSSKKLLLSDSGFYLCAWSGPRFGDTEAFFGQGTRLTVV.

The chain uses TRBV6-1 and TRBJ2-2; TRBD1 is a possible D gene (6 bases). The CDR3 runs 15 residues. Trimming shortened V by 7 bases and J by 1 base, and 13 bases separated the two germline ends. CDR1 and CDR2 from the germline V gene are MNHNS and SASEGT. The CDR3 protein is CASTIQTGNTGELFF. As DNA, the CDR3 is TGTGCCAGCACCATACAGACAGGGAACACCGGGGAGCTGTTTTTT.

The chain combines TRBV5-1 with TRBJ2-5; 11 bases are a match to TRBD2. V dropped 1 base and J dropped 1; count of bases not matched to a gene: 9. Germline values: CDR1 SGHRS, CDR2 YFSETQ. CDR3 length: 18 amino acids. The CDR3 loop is CASSLRLAGGTIQETQYF. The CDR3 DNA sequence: TGCGCCAGCAGCTTGAGGCTAGCGGGGGGCACAATCCAAGAGACCCAGTACTTC.

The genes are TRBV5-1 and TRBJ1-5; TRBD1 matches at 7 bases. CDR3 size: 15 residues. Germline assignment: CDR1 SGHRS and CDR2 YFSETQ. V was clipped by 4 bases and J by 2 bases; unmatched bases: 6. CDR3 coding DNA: TGCGCCAGCAGCGAGACAGGGAATCGCAATCAGCCCCAGCATTTT. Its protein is CASSETGNRNQPQHF.

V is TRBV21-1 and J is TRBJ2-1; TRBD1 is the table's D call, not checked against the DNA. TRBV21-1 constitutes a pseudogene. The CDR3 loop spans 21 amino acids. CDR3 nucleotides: TGTGCCAGCAGCAAACGCCCACGGGGGACAGGTGGACGGCTGAGAGACAATGAGCAGTTCTTC. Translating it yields CASSKRPRGTGGRLRDNEQFF.

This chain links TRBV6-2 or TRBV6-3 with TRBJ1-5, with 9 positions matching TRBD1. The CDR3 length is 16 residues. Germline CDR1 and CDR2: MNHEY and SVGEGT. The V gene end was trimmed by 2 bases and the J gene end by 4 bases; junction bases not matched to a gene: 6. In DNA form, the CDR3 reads TGTGCCAGCAGTTACGCACAGGGGGCGAATAATCAGCCCCAGCATTTT. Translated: CASSYAQGANNQPQHF.